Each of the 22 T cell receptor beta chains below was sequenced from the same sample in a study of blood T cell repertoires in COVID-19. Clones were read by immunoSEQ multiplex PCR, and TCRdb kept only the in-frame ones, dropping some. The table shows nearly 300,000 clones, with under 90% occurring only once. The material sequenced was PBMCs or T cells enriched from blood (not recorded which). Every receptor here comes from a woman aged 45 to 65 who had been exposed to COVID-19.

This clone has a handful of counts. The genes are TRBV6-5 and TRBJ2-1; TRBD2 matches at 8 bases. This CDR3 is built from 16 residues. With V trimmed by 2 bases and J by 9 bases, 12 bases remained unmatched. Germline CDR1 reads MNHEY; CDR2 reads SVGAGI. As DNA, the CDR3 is TGTGCCAGCAGTTACGGTCGGGGGGGCCCCCTCACTGAGCAGTTCTTC. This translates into CASSYGRGGPLTEQFF.

CDR3: CASSFTNGVDEGGLLDGYTF. The CDR3 DNA sequence: TGTGCCAGCAGCTTCACTAATGGGGTCGACGAAGGGGGATTATTGGATGGCTACACCTTC. The chain couples TRBV7-8 to TRBJ1-2, with D possibly being TRBD1 (6 bases). V was trimmed by 3 bases and J by 6 bases, leaving 32 bases between them. Per germline, CDR1 SGHVS and CDR2 FQNEAQ. The CDR3 has 20 residues.

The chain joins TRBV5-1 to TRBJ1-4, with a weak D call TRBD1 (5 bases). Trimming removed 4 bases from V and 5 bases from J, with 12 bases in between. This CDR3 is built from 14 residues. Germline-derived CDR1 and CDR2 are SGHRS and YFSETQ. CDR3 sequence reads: CASSPDGQNEKLFF. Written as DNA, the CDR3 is TGCGCCAGCAGCCCGGACGGACAAAATGAAAAACTGTTTTTT. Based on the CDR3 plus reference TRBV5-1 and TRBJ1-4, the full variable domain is KAGVTQTPRYLIKTRGQQVTLSCSPISGHRSVSWYQQTPGQGLQFLFEYFSETQRNKGNFPGRFSGRQFSNSRSEMNVSTLELGDSALYLCASSPDGQNEKLFFGSGTQLSVL.

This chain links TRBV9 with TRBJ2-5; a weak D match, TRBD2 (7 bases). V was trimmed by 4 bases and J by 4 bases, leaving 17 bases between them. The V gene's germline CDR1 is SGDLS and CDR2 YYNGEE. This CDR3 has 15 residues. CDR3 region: CASSPPPGGGETQYF. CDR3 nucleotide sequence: TGTGCCAGCAGCCCTCCACCGGGGGGCGGAGAGACCCAGTACTTC.

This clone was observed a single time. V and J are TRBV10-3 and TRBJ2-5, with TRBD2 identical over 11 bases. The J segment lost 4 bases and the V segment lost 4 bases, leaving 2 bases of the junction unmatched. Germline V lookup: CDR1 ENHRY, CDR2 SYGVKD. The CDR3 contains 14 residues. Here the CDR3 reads CAISGLAGSETQYF. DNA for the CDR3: TGTGCCATCAGTGGACTAGCGGGGTCAGAGACCCAGTACTTC.

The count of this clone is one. CDR3 sequence: CASRPRETLNTEAFF. CDR3 sequence (DNA): TGTGCCAGTCGCCCGAGGGAGACTTTGAACACTGAAGCTTTCTTT. V gene TRBV28 combines with J gene TRBJ1-1; no firm D call. The CDR3 consists of 15 residues. The ends were cut back, 9 bases at V and 0 bases at J, with 17 bases in the middle. Germline-derived CDR1 and CDR2 are MDHEN and SYDVKM.

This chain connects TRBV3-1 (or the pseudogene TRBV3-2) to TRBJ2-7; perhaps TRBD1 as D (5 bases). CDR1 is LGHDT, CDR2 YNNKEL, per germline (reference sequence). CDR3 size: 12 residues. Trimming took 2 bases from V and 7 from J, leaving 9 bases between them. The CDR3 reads CASSQTDTEQYF. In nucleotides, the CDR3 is TGTGCCAGCAGCCAAACGGACACAGAGCAGTACTTC.

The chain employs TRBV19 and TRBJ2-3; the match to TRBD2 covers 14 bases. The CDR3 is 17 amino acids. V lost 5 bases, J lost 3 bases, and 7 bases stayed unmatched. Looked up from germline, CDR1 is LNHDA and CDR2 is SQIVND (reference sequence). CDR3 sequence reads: CASSLAGTSGGTDTQYF. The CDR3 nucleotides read TGTGCCAGTAGTCTGGCCGGGACTAGCGGGGGAACAGATACGCAGTATTTT.

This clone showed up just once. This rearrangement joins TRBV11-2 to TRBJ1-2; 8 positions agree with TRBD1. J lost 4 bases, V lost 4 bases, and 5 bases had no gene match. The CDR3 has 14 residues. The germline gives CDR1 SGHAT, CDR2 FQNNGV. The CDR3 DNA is TGTGCCAGCAGCTCAACCGGGACAGGCTATGGCTACACCTTC. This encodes CASSSTGTGYGYTF.

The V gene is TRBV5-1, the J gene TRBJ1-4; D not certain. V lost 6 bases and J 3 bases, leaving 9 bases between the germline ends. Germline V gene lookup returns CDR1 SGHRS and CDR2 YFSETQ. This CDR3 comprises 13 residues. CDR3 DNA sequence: TGCGCCAGCACGACAAGTCCTAATGAAAAACTGTTTTTT. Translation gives CASTTSPNEKLFF.

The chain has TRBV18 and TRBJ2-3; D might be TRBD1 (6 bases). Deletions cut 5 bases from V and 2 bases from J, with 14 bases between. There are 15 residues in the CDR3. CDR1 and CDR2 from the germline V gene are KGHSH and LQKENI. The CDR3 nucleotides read TGTGCCAGCTCAACCGACAGGATACACACAGATACGCAGTATTTT. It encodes CASSTDRIHTDTQYF.

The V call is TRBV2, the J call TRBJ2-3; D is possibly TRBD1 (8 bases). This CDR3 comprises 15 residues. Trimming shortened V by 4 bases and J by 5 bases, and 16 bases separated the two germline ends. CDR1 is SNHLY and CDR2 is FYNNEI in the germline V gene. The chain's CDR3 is CASSARQGRVDTQYF. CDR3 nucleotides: TGTGCCAGCAGTGCAAGACAGGGGAGGGTAGATACGCAGTATTTT.

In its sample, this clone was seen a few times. The CDR3 region is CAATLAGAGGELFF. The CDR3 coding sequence is TGTGCCGCAACACTAGCGGGGGCGGGCGGGGAGCTGTTTTTT. This chain joins TRBV3-1 (or the pseudogene TRBV3-2) and TRBJ2-2, with 11 bases fitting TRBD2. Per germline, CDR1 LGHDT and CDR2 YNNKEL (reference sequence). The CDR3 loop spans 14 amino acids. After removal of 11 bases from V and 7 bases from J, the junction contained 9 bases not matched to a gene.

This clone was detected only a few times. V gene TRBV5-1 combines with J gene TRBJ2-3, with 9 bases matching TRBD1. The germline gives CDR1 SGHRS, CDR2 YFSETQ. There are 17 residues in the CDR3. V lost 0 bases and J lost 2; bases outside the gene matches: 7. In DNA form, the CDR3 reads TGCGCCAGCAGCTTGGTACGGACAGGGGAGTTCACAGATACGCAGTATTTT. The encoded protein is CASSLVRTGEFTDTQYF.

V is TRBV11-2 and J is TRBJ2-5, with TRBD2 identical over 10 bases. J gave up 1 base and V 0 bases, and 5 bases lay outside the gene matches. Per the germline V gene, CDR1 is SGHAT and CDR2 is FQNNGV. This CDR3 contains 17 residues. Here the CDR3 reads CASSLELAGGFQETQYF. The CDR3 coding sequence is TGTGCCAGCAGCTTAGAGTTAGCGGGGGGATTCCAAGAGACCCAGTACTTC.

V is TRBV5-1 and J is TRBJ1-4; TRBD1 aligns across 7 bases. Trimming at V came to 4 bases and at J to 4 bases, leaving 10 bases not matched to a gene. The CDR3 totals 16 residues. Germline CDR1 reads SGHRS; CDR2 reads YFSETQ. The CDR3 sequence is CASSQTGTAINEKLFF. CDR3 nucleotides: TGCGCCAGCAGCCAAACCGGGACAGCGATTAATGAAAAACTGTTTTTT.

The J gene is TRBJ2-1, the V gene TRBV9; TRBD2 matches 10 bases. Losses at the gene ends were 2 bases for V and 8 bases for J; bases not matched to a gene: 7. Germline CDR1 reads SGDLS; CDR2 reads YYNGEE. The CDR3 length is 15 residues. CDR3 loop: CASSVERGGQHEQFF. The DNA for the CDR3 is TGTGCCAGCAGCGTGGAGCGGGGGGGCCAGCATGAGCAGTTCTTC.

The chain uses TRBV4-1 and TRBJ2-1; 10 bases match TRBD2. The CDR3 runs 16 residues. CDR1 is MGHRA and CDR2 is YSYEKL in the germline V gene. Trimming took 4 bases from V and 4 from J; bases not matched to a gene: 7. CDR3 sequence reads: CASSRGTSGIYNEQFF. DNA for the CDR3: TGCGCCAGCAGCCGAGGAACTAGCGGGATATACAATGAGCAGTTCTTC.

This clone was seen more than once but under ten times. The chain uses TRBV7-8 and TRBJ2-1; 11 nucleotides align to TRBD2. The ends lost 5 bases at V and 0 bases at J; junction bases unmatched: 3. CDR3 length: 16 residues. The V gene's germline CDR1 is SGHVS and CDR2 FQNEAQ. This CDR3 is CASSKLAGVSYNEQFF. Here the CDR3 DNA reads TGTGCCAGCAGCAAACTAGCGGGGGTCTCCTACAATGAGCAGTTCTTC.

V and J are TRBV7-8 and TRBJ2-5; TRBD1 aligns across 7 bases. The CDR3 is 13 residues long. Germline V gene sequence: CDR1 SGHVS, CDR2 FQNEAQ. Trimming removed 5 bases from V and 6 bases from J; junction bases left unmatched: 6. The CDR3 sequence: CASSQGVLKTQYF. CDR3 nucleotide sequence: TGTGCCAGCAGCCAGGGGGTTTTGAAGACCCAGTACTTC.

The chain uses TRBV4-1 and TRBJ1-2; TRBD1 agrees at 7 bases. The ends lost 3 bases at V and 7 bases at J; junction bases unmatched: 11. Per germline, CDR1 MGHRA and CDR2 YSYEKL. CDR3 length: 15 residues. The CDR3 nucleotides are TGCGCCAGCAGCCACGTACAGGACAACAGGGGTGGCTACACCTTC. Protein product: CASSHVQDNRGGYTF.

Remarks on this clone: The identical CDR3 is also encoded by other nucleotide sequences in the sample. CDR3 sequence (DNA): TGTGCCAGCAGTTCCGGCAATCAGCCCCAGCATTTT. Its protein is CASSSGNQPQHF. The chain employs TRBV28 and TRBJ1-5; no definite D call. The length of the CDR3 is 12 residues. CDR1 is MDHEN and CDR2 is SYDVKM in the germline V gene. V lost 4 bases, J lost 2 bases, and 3 bases lay in between.